These 7 T cell receptor beta chains share one sample of origin, sequenced in a study of T cells in Graves' hyperthyroidism and ophthalmopathy. There were TCR beta CDR3 regions amplified from RNA transcripts. With the HTBI primer set, the TCR CDR3 went through a first round of RT-PCR. TCRdb reprocessed the multiplex PCR reads via MiXCR and lists one record per CDR3 protein. Altogether roughly 580,000 distinct CDR3 sequences are present, roughly 50% being singletons, with the ten largest covering about 8.2%. Sequencing used peripheral blood or thyroid tissue (not recorded which). Receptor source: a woman between 18 and 29 years old with Graves' hyperthyroidism.

The chain joins TRBV7-6 to TRBJ2-7; no definite D call. Germline CDR1 SGHVS, CDR2 FNYEAQ. The CDR3 covers 12 residues. With 3 bases removed from V and 5 bases from J, the gap between germline ends came to 8 bases. CDR3 region: CASSFDWNEQYF. The CDR3 nucleotides are TGTGCCAGCAGCTTCGATTGGAACGAGCAGTACTTC.

The chain carries TRBV20-1 and TRBJ2-7; 10 nucleotides align to TRBD2. The CDR3 spans 14 residues. Germline trimming cut 4 bases from V and 2 bases from J; bases unmatched to any gene: 5. Germline assignment: CDR1 DFQATT and CDR2 SNEGSKA (reference sequence). The CDR3 here is CSAIPLAGTYEQYF. CDR3 bases: TGCAGTGCTATCCCACTAGCGGGAACCTACGAGCAGTACTTC.

There are many counts of this clonotype. CDR3 sequence: CASNPRTNEKLFF. The CDR3 DNA reads TGTGCCAGCAATCCTCGGACTAATGAAAAACTGTTTTTT. The chain has TRBV7-9 and TRBJ1-4, with no clear D. The CDR3 loop spans 13 amino acids. With 7 bases removed from V and 2 bases from J, the gap between germline ends came to 8 bases. Germline-derived CDR1 and CDR2 are SEHNR and FQNEAQ (reference sequence).

The V gene is TRBV7-2, the J gene TRBJ1-5; D ambiguous. The V and J ends lost 6 bases and 9 bases respectively, with 9 bases between them. The CDR3 spans 11 residues. Germline CDR1 reads SGHTA; CDR2 reads FQGNSA. Here the CDR3 DNA reads TGTGCCAGCAGACGCGAGGGGCCCCAGCATTTT. As protein: CASRREGPQHF.

The CDR3 nucleotides read TGTGCCAGCAGCGGTACCGGACTAGCGGGAGCCTCCCCCTACGAGCAGTACTTC. Protein sequence: CASSGTGLAGASPYEQYF. The rearrangement links TRBV11-1 to TRBJ2-7; 13 nucleotides line up with TRBD2. The CDR3 has 18 amino acids. The junction had 12 bases not matched to a gene; V was cut back by 5 bases and J by 2 bases. Looked up from germline, CDR1 is SGHAT and CDR2 is FQDESV (reference sequence).

In its sample, this clonotype was seen a few times. V is TRBV7-8 and J is TRBJ1-5; D is perhaps TRBD1 (5 bases). CDR1 is SGHVS, CDR2 FQNEAQ, per germline. This CDR3 is 12 amino acids long. With 5 bases removed from V and 8 bases from J, the gap between germline ends came to 10 bases. CDR3 coding DNA: TGTGCCAGCAGCCGAGGGGATAAGCCCCAGCATTTT. Protein product: CASSRGDKPQHF.

Regarding this clonotype: Being one base from a much bigger clone, this may be a read error. No conserved phenylalanine or tryptophan is present at the end of the CDR3, so a read error is the likely explanation. The chain carries TRBV7-8 and TRBJ1-1; TRBD1 agrees at 8 bases. V gave up 7 bases and J gave up 4 bases; unmatched junction bases: 8. This CDR3 contains 14 residues. Germline V gene lookup returns CDR1 SGHVS and CDR2 FQNEAQ. The CDR3, as DNA: TGTGCCAGCACCAAAGGACAGGGTAGCACTGAAGCTTTCTCT. Translating it yields CASTKGQGSTEAFS.